These 11 T cell receptor beta chains were sequenced from one sample in a study of identical twins. TCRdb analysed the 5' RACE reads with MiXCR anew, one entry per CDR3 protein. The data show fewer than 650,000 distinct CDR3 sequences, roughly 7.2% seen once. The same sample was also used in a study of yellow fever vaccine responses in identical twins.

Sample: PBMCs. These TCRs come from a woman aged 18-29 years in good health.

This clonotype has only a few counts. The chain combines TRBV20-1 with TRBJ1-2; D may be TRBD1 (6 bases). The ends were cut back, 4 bases at V and 2 bases at J, with 11 bases in the middle. In germline, CDR1 is DFQATT, CDR2 SNEGSKA (reference sequence). CDR3 size: 13 residues. CDR3 protein: CSAKETGNYGYTF. As DNA, the CDR3 is TGCAGTGCTAAAGAAACAGGGAACTATGGCTACACCTTC.

This clonotype was observed many times. The genes are TRBV5-1 and TRBJ1-6; 7 nucleotides agree with TRBD1. Looked up from germline, CDR1 is SGHRS and CDR2 is YFSETQ. The CDR3 covers 15 residues. V shed 0 bases and J 9 bases; nucleotides not matched to a gene: 6. The CDR3 sequence: CASSLDVTGVSPLHF. CDR3 nucleotides: TGCGCCAGCAGCTTGGATGTAACAGGGGTTTCACCCCTCCACTTT.

The chain has TRBV20-1 and TRBJ2-2; 7 nucleotides match TRBD1. The CDR3 length is 14 residues. V lost 6 bases to trimming and J lost 4 bases; unmatched junction nucleotides: 8. In germline, CDR1 is DFQATT, CDR2 SNEGSKA (reference sequence). In DNA, the CDR3 is TGCAGTGCCAGGGACAGTGGTGGCACCGGGGAGCTGTTTTTT. Its translation is CSARDSGGTGELFF.

In this sample, this clonotype turned up a few times. The chain uses TRBV2 and TRBJ2-1, with 11 bases fitting TRBD2. This CDR3 is 15 amino acids long. V lost 6 bases, J lost 5 bases, and 6 bases stayed unmatched. Germline loops: CDR1 SNHLY, CDR2 FYNNEI. This chain's CDR3 is CASRAGTSGNNEQFF. CDR3 DNA sequence: TGTGCCAGCAGAGCCGGGACTAGCGGAAACAATGAGCAGTTCTTC.

This clonotype has ten or more counts. V is TRBV7-8 and J is TRBJ1-4; 10 nucleotides agree with TRBD1. After removal of 1 base from V and 6 bases from J, the junction contained 5 bases not matched to a gene. Germline-derived CDR1 and CDR2 are SGHVS and FQNEAQ. The CDR3 is 16 amino acids. CDR3 protein: CASSLGRTGGHEKLFF. CDR3 DNA: TGTGCCAGCAGCTTAGGGAGGACAGGGGGACATGAAAAACTGTTTTTT.

In its sample, this clonotype was seen many times. For the CDR3, the DNA is TGTGCCAGCAGTTTCGACGTAGCGGGGATCGAGAGCTCCTACAATGAGCAGTTCTTC. Translated: CASSFDVAGIESSYNEQFF. The chain couples TRBV12-3 or TRBV12-4 to TRBJ2-1, with 8 positions matching TRBD2. The CDR3 has 19 residues. The J segment lost 0 bases and the V segment lost 3 bases, leaving 13 bases of the junction unmatched.

This clonotype was seen more than once but under ten times. The chain combines TRBV6-5 with TRBJ2-2; a weak D match, TRBD1 (5 bases). This CDR3 contains 19 residues. Trimming removed 2 bases at V and 5 bases at J, with 24 bases between. Germline loops: CDR1 MNHEY, CDR2 SVGAGI. CDR3 region: CASSYESTGEPLITGELFF. CDR3 DNA sequence: TGTGCCAGCAGTTACGAGTCAACAGGAGAACCCCTAATTACCGGGGAGCTGTTTTTT.

Only a few counts were recorded for this clonotype. The V gene is TRBV7-8, the J gene TRBJ2-2; D is possibly TRBD2 (7 bases). V was trimmed by 0 bases and J by 6 bases, leaving 20 bases between them. CDR3 size: 18 residues. CDR1 is SGHVS, CDR2 FQNEAQ, per germline. The DNA of the CDR3 is TGTGCCAGCAGCTTAGCGCTATGGGAGGGGGGCGAAGCCGGGGAGCTGTTTTTT. Translated, it gives CASSLALWEGGEAGELFF.

This clonotype was picked up a small number of times. V gene TRBV14 combines with J gene TRBJ2-1, with no clear D. This CDR3 has 15 amino acids. V shed 3 bases and J shed 0 bases, with 9 bases lying between them. Germline values: CDR1 SGHDN, CDR2 FVKESK. The CDR3 here is CASSQRPGSYNEQFF. CDR3 in DNA: TGTGCCAGCAGCCAGAGGCCTGGCTCCTACAATGAGCAGTTCTTC.

This clonotype was detected a few times. CDR3 in amino acids: CSARDLRWDRTLANYGYTF. Here the CDR3 DNA reads TGCAGTGCTAGAGATCTCCGCTGGGACAGGACCTTGGCAAACTATGGCTACACCTTC. V usage is TRBV20-1 and J usage is TRBJ1-2; TRBD1 agrees at 8 bases. The V and J ends lost 0 bases and 2 bases, in that order; junction bases with no gene match: 17. Germline assignment: CDR1 DFQATT and CDR2 SNEGSKA (reference sequence). This CDR3 contains 19 residues.

The chain employs TRBV28 and TRBJ1-5; possible D gene TRBD1, 6 bases. CDR1 and CDR2 from the germline V gene are MDHEN and SYDVKM. The V end was cut by 5 bases, the J end by 5 bases, with 19 bases between. The CDR3 sequence is 16 residues long. DNA for the CDR3: TGTGCCAGCAGTGCACCGGGACAAGGAGAAGATCAGCCCCAGCATTTT. Its protein product is CASSAPGQGEDQPQHF.